The clone carrying this T cell receptor beta chain was seen more than once but under ten times. No antigen is known for it. Once obtained from cultured CD4+ T cells, the DNA was sequenced using the Oncomine TCR Beta short-read assay. Cultured CD4+ T cells yielded the extracted genomic DNA. TCRdb re-derived calls from the PCR reads in MiXCR, one entry per CDR3 protein. The table has 12,000 or so distinct CDR3 sequences, around 20% seen once. The record originates from a study of vaccination and CD4 T cells after COVID-19. Study information: In the convalescent cohort, there were six males and four females, two of them Hispanic.

Treatment noted: approximately 9-day PBMC culture with coronavirus spike peptide pools or control peptides (ViraFEST assay). Healthy recipients of the vaccine lacked prior SARS-CoV-2 infection, as demonstrated by nucleocapsid antibodies that were negative both before and after vaccination. The V gene's germline CDR1 is SGHNT and CDR2 YYREEE (reference sequence). This CDR3 region has 15 residues. Trimming cost V 0 bases and J 0 bases, with 9 bases left between them. The source material was CD4+ T cells from blood, cultured in vitro, sampled before SARS-CoV-2 vaccination. The receptor was derived from a human donor who received a COVID-19 vaccine. This rearrangement joins TRBV5-4 to TRBJ1-2; D is undetermined. CDR3 residues: CASSLVGSANYGYTF. The CDR3 DNA reads TGTGCCAGCAGCTTGGTAGGATCAGCTAACTATGGCTACACCTTC. Complete variable domain (other parts from reference TRBV5-4 and TRBJ1-2): ETGVTQSPTHLIKTRGQQVTLRCSSQSGHNTVSWYQQALGQGPQFIFQYYREEENGRGNFPPRFSGLQFPNYSSELNVNALELDDSALYLCASSLVGSANYGYTFGSGTRLTVV.